One and the same sample provided the 23 T cell receptor beta chains below, sequenced in a study of shared clonotypes between healthy human individuals. The table came from immunoSEQ multiplex PCR; TCRdb's copy has only in-frame clones and leaves some out. The sample shows about 2.3 million clones, roughly 93% of them seen only once. Material for sequencing was naive CD4+ T cells from PBMCs. Subset described: CD45RA+ positively selected. All receptors come from a man in his late teens or twenties in good health. Some clones in this sample may be carry-over from other donors' samples.

The rearrangement uses TRBV27 and TRBJ2-2; no firm D call. Germline V gene data show CDR1 as MNHEY and CDR2 as SMNVEV (reference sequence). V was trimmed by 5 bases and J by 4 bases, leaving 20 bases between them. The CDR3 is made up of 17 amino acids. The CDR3 reads CASSLRLTRAGTGELFF. DNA of the CDR3: TGTGCCAGCAGTCTAAGACTCACAAGGGCCGGCACCGGGGAGCTGTTTTTT.

The chain carries TRBV2 and TRBJ1-3; no reliable D call. This CDR3 spans 15 amino acids. Deletions cut 5 bases from V and 0 bases from J, with 11 bases between. Germline-derived CDR1 and CDR2 are SNHLY and FYNNEI. CDR3 nucleotide sequence: TGTGCCAGCAGTTGGGTCCCGAGCTCTGGAAACACCATATATTTT. This gives the protein CASSWVPSSGNTIYF.

This clone was observed a single time. The chain couples TRBV29-1 to TRBJ2-7; tentative D call: TRBD1 (5 bases). This CDR3 comprises 15 residues. CDR1 is SQVTM and CDR2 is ANQGSEA in the germline V gene. V lost 4 bases to trimming and J lost 4 bases, with 20 bases between them. The CDR3, as DNA: TGCAGCGTTGTTTACAGGTCCAGGATCGGATACGAGCAGTACTTC. It translates to CSVVYRSRIGYEQYF.

About this clone itself: Other DNA variants within this sample encode the same CDR3. This sequence joins TRBV5-1 and TRBJ2-3, with D unclear. The CDR3 loop spans 14 amino acids. V was pared by 0 bases and J by 3 bases, with 8 bases between. The germline CDR1 and CDR2 sequences are SGHRS and YFSETQ. CDR3 nucleotides: TGCGCCAGCAGCTTGGGTAGTAGTACAGATACGCAGTATTTT. Translating gives CASSLGSSTDTQYF. The full variable domain, with the rest looked up from reference TRBV5-1 and TRBJ2-3, is KAGVTQTPRYLIKTRGQQVTLSCSPISGHRSVSWYQQTPGQGLQFLFEYFSETQRNKGNFPGRFSGRQFSNSRSEMNVSTLELGDSALYLCASSLGSSTDTQYFGPGTRLTVL.

The V gene is TRBV28, the J gene TRBJ1-5; a possible D gene is TRBD1 (5 bases). Per germline, CDR1 MDHEN and CDR2 SYDVKM. The length of the CDR3 is 16 residues. V was trimmed by 5 bases and J by 3 bases, leaving 17 bases between them. Here the CDR3 reads CASSRTGTITNQPQHF. In DNA, the CDR3 is TGTGCCAGCAGTCGAACCGGGACGATCACCAATCAGCCCCAGCATTTT.

V and J are TRBV27 and TRBJ2-7; 9 nucleotides line up with TRBD1. Germline CDR1 and CDR2: MNHEY and SMNVEV (reference sequence). This CDR3 region has 16 residues. The V and J ends lost 2 bases and 2 bases, in that order; junction bases with no gene match: 7. Here the CDR3 DNA reads TGTGCCAGCAGTTTAATGGGGACAGGGCAAACCTACGAGCAGTACTTC. It codes for CASSLMGTGQTYEQYF.

The J gene is TRBJ1-6, the V gene TRBV6-1, with 9 positions matching TRBD1. The CDR3 contains 14 residues. Unmatched junction bases numbered 1, after V lost 1 base and J lost 9 bases. The germline gives CDR1 MNHNS, CDR2 SASEGT. CDR3 DNA: TGTGCCAGCAGTGAAGGACAGGGGGGTTCACCCCTCCACTTT. Translation: CASSEGQGGSPLHF.

The chain carries TRBV10-1 and TRBJ2-7; D is perhaps TRBD1 (6 bases). The CDR3 has 14 amino acids. Germline CDR1 WNHNN, CDR2 SYGVQD (reference sequence). V was cut by 5 bases and J by 1 base, with 12 bases left in between. This CDR3 reads CASSTGSGSYEQYF. The CDR3 DNA follows: TGCGCCAGCAGTACAGGGTCCGGGTCCTACGAGCAGTACTTC.

The CDR3 here is CASSHGRRTSEYNEQFF. CDR3 sequence (DNA): TGCGCCAGCAGCCACGGAAGACGGACTAGCGAATACAATGAGCAGTTCTTC. The chain carries TRBV4-1 and TRBJ2-1, with 9 bases lining up with TRBD2. The CDR3 totals 17 residues. V trimming: 3 bases; J trimming: 4 bases; junction bases outside the gene matches: 10. Looked up from germline, CDR1 is MGHRA and CDR2 is YSYEKL.

This chain uses TRBV11-3 with TRBJ2-2; D not resolved. This CDR3 contains 15 residues. V was clipped by 0 bases and J by 4 bases, with 9 bases between them. Germline assignment: CDR1 SGHNT and CDR2 YENEEA. This CDR3 reads CASSLDYYGTGELFF. The CDR3 DNA reads TGTGCCAGCAGCTTAGATTATTATGGCACCGGGGAGCTGTTTTTT.

The chain is built from TRBV28 and TRBJ1-1; TRBD1 matches 7 bases. Germline V lookup: CDR1 MDHEN, CDR2 SYDVKM. V shed 1 base, J shed 1 base, and the junction held 6 bases outside the gene matches. There are 16 residues in the CDR3. CDR3 residues: CASSLFRGPRNTEAFF. The DNA of the CDR3 is TGTGCCAGCAGTTTATTTAGGGGGCCGAGGAACACTGAAGCTTTCTTT.

The chain uses TRBV28 and TRBJ2-7; possibly TRBD1 or TRBD2 for D (5 bases each). Trimming took off 10 bases at V and 5 bases at J, with 15 bases between the two ends. Looked up from germline, CDR1 is MDHEN and CDR2 is SYDVKM. This CDR3 is built from 12 residues. The CDR3 here is CAIWDPKDEQYF. The CDR3 DNA sequence: TGTGCCATATGGGACCCAAAAGACGAGCAGTACTTC.

J is TRBJ1-2 and V is TRBV5-1, with 8 bases identical to TRBD1. The CDR3 runs to 15 residues. The V and J ends lost 3 bases and 0 bases, in that order; junction bases with no gene match: 4. Germline CDR1 reads SGHRS; CDR2 reads YFSETQ. The DNA of the CDR3 is TGCGCCAGCAGCTGGGAGGGACAGGCTAACTATGGCTACACCTTC. Protein product: CASSWEGQANYGYTF.

The chain couples TRBV9 to TRBJ2-1; D might be TRBD1 (6 bases). Germline V gene sequence: CDR1 SGDLS, CDR2 YYNGEE. The CDR3 has 15 amino acids. The ends were cut back, 4 bases at V and 6 bases at J, with 17 bases in the middle. This CDR3 is CASSNMAGTINEQFF. CDR3 bases: TGTGCCAGCAGCAACATGGCCGGGACAATCAATGAGCAGTTCTTC.

This clone has just one count. The chain recombines TRBV27 with TRBJ1-2; 7 positions agree with TRBD1. Trimming took 6 bases from V and 8 from J; bases not matched to a gene: 15. Germline CDR1 reads MNHEY; CDR2 reads SMNVEV (reference sequence). The CDR3 length is 15 residues. CDR3 nucleotides: TGTGCCAGCAGCTCAACCCCCAGGGGGATTCAGGGCTACACCTTC. Encoded protein: CASSSTPRGIQGYTF.

The chain recombines TRBV5-1 with TRBJ2-1; tentatively, D is TRBD1 (5 bases). The CDR3 has 15 residues. The germline V and J ends were trimmed by 0 bases and 9 bases, with 16 bases remaining between them. Germline values: CDR1 SGHRS, CDR2 YFSETQ. The CDR3: CASSLGGPGAGEQFF. The CDR3 bases are TGCGCCAGCAGCTTGGGAGGACCTGGGGCTGGTGAGCAGTTCTTC.

The gene calls are TRBV2 and TRBJ1-2; D gene uncertain. Between the trimmed V and J ends, which lost 6 bases and 8 bases, there was a span of 7 bases. The germline gives CDR1 SNHLY, CDR2 FYNNEI. The CDR3 sequence is 10 residues long. The DNA for the CDR3 is TGTGCCAGCAGACGAGAGGGCTACACCTTC. Protein sequence: CASRREGYTF.

The V and J genes are TRBV7-2 and TRBJ1-2, with a weak D call TRBD1 (5 bases). CDR1 and CDR2 from the germline V gene are SGHTA and FQGNSA. The CDR3 spans 13 residues. V lost 2 bases and J 8 bases, leaving 12 bases between the germline ends. The chain's CDR3 is CASSLIKTAGYTF. DNA of the CDR3: TGTGCCAGCAGCTTAATTAAGACAGCCGGCTACACCTTC.

The chain joins TRBV27 to TRBJ1-2; D ambiguous. CDR3 length equals 12 residues. Germline assignment: CDR1 MNHEY and CDR2 SMNVEV (reference sequence). The V and J ends lost 9 bases and 1 base respectively, with 9 bases between them. The CDR3 region is CASRSVNYGYTF. The CDR3 DNA reads TGTGCCAGTAGATCCGTTAACTATGGCTACACCTTC.

The V call is TRBV6-6, the J call TRBJ2-7, with 12 bases identical to TRBD2. The germline gives CDR1 MNHNY, CDR2 SVGAGI (reference sequence). The CDR3 sequence is 15 residues long. J was trimmed by 3 bases and V by 5 bases; bases with no gene match: 5. CDR3 loop: CASSITSGRSYEQYF. In nucleotides, the CDR3 is TGTGCCAGCAGTATTACTAGCGGGAGGAGCTACGAGCAGTACTTC.

V is TRBV7-8 and J is TRBJ2-1; 8 bases fit TRBD1. Trimming took 5 bases from V and 5 from J; bases not matched to a gene: 8. The CDR3 runs 15 residues. Germline V gene lookup returns CDR1 SGHVS and CDR2 FQNEAQ. In DNA, the CDR3 is TGTGCCAGCAGCCCCGGGACAGGCTTTAACAATGAGCAGTTCTTC. Its protein is CASSPGTGFNNEQFF.

The chain combines TRBV9 with TRBJ2-7, with no clear D. The germline V gene encodes CDR1 SGDLS and CDR2 YYNGEE. Trimming took 0 bases from V and 5 from J, leaving 12 bases between them. The CDR3 sequence is 14 residues long. CDR3 DNA: TGTGCCAGCAGCGTAGGCCCTGGTGCCCACGAGCAGTACTTC. Its translation: CASSVGPGAHEQYF.

The J gene is TRBJ1-2, the V gene TRBV20-1; unclear D gene. Trimming shortened V by 7 bases and J by 2 bases, and 8 bases separated the two germline ends. CDR1 is DFQATT and CDR2 is SNEGSKA in the germline V gene (reference sequence). This CDR3 comprises 11 residues. The DNA of the CDR3 is TGCAGTGGCACGAGCAACTATGGCTACACCTTC. This translates into CSGTSNYGYTF.